This section outlines one T cell receptor (beta chain) sequence together with its context. Its antigen is still unknown. The PCR made use of 60 Vbeta and 13 Jbeta primers. As processed by the authors: In a later analysis, the count reached 82 million or so unique TCR beta chains, with roughly 12 million shared. Profiling relied on immunoSEQ multiplex PCR, and the TCRdb table lists in-frame clones only, not all of them. The V and J calls and clone size were taken over from that table, and D and trimming were inferred from the DNA. Of 140,000 or so clones listed, around three quarters were seen once; the top ten hold less than 2%. Germline loops: CDR1 MNHEY, CDR2 SMNVEV (reference sequence). V dropped 3 bases and J dropped 8; count of bases not matched to a gene: 4. CDR3 length: 13 amino acids. This record comes from a study of cytomegalovirus exposure and HLA in healthy donors. Overall study results and limits: Approximately 18,000 TCR beta sequences were associated with HLA alleles at 0.05 false discovery rate in a later analysis. TCR beta V segments were, for the most part, productive about 87% or about 30% of the time in an earlier analysis. Only CMV serostatus was available as immune exposure information.

The sequencing sample was made of PBMCs. The chain is built from TRBV27 and TRBJ1-2, with TRBD1 matching over 9 bases. This TCR derives from a man aged 40-50 years in good health and CMV-seronegative. DNA for the CDR3: TGTGCCAGCAGTTTGCGGACAGGGGTCGGCTACACCTTC. Translation gives CASSLRTGVGYTF.